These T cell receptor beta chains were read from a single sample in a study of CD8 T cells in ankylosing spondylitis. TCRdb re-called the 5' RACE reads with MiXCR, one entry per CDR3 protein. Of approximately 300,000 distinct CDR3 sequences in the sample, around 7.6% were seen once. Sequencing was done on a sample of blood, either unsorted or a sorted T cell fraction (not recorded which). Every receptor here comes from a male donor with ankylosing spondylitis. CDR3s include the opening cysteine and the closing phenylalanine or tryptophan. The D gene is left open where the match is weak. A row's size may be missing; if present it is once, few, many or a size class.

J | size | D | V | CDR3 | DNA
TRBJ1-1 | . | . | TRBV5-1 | CASSAGNTEAFF | TGCGCCAGCAGCGCAGGAAACACTGAAGCTTTCTTT
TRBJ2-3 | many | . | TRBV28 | CATSPRELSDTQYF | TGTGCCACCTCTCCGCGGGAATTGTCAGATACGCAGTATTTT
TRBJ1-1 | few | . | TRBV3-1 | CASSPPYTGYEAFF | TGTGCCAGCAGCCCTCCCTATACAGGGTATGAAGCTTTCTTT
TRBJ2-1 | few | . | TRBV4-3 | CASSQPGEGRNEQFF | TGCGCCAGCAGCCAACCCGGTGAGGGACGCAATGAGCAGTTCTTC
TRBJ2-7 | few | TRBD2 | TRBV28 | CASSPGLAGDYEQYF | TGTGCCAGCAGCCCTGGACTAGCGGGAGACTACGAGCAGTACTTC
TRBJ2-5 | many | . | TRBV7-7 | CASSLGIGRGETQYF | TGTGCCAGCAGCTTAGGGATAGGTAGAGGAGAGACCCAGTACTTC
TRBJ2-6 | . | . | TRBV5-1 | CASSSPGAAGANVLTF | TGCGCCAGCAGCTCCCCTGGGGCCGCTGGGGCCAACGTCCTGACTTTC
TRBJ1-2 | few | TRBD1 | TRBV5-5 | CASSLTQGMNYGYTF | TGTGCCAGCAGCTTAACACAGGGGATGAACTATGGCTACACCTTC
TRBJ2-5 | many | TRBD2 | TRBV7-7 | CASSVLAGVSETQYF | TGTGCTAGCAGCGTATTAGCGGGAGTCAGTGAGACCCAGTACTTC
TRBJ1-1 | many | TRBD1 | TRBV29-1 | CSVGTGLTEAFF | TGCAGCGTTGGGACAGGGCTGACTGAAGCTTTCTTT
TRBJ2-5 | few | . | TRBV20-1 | CSARWGEGKETQYF | TGCAGTGCTAGATGGGGAGAGGGAAAAGAGACCCAGTACTTC
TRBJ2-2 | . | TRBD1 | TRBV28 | CASSPRDRGYTGELFF | TGTGCCAGCAGTCCCAGGGACAGGGGGTACACCGGGGAGCTGTTTTTT
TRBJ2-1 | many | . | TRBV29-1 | CSVEPGGDPDEQFF | TGCAGCGTTGAGCCTGGCGGGGATCCGGATGAGCAGTTCTTC
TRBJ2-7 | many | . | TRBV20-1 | CSASPGQAYEQYF | TGCAGTGCTAGTCCTGGACAAGCCTACGAGCAGTACTTC
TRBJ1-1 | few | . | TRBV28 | CASSLLRTRNTEAFF | TGTGCCAGCAGTTTACTCAGAACAAGGAACACTGAAGCTTTCTTT
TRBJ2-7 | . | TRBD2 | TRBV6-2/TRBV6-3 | CASRSTSGRTSEQYF | TGTGCCAGCAGGTCTACTAGCGGGAGGACGAGCGAGCAGTACTTC
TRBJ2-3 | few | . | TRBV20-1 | CSARDPGRQGQYF | TGCAGTGCTAGAGATCCGGGACGTCAAGGGCAGTATTTT
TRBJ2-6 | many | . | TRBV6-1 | CATESSGANVLTF | TGTGCCACCGAGAGCTCTGGGGCCAACGTCCTGACTTTC
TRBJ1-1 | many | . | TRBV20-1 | CSVPSNLNTEAFF | TGCAGTGTTCCGAGTAATCTGAACACTGAAGCTTTCTTT
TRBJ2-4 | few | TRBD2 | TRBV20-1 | CSARLLRDPGGAKNIQYF | TGCAGTGCTAGACTTCTCCGAGACCCGGGGGGGGCCAAAAACATTCAGTACTTC
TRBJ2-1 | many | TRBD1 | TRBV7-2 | CASSRWGTGSDEQFF | TGTGCCAGCTCTCGATGGGGGACAGGGTCTGATGAGCAGTTCTTC
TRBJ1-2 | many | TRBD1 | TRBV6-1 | CASTGGRANYGYTF | TGTGCCAGCACAGGGGGCAGAGCTAACTATGGCTACACCTTC
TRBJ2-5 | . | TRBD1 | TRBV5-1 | CASSFGTGEKVRETQYF | TGCGCCAGCAGCTTTGGGACAGGGGAGAAGGTACGAGAGACCCAGTACTTC
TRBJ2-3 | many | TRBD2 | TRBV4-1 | CASTTSGSVTDTQYF | TGCGCCTCCACGACTAGCGGGAGTGTTACAGATACGCAGTATTTT
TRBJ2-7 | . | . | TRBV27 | CASSLPGGTTYEQYF | TGTGCCAGCAGTTTACCCGGAGGGACCACCTACGAGCAGTACTTC
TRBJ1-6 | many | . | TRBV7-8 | CASSPRGNSPLHF | TGTGCCAGCAGCCCCAGGGGTAATTCACCCCTCCACTTT
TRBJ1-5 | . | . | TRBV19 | CASMALAGKNQPQHF | TGTGCCAGTATGGCCCTGGCAGGAAAAAATCAGCCCCAGCATTTT
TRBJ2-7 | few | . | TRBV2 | CASTVGGAAYEQYF | TGTGCCAGCACTGTCGGGGGCGCGGCCTACGAGCAGTACTTC
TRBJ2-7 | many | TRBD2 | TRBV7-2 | CASSLLAEGYEQYF | TGTGCCAGCAGCTTACTAGCGGAGGGTTACGAGCAGTACTTC
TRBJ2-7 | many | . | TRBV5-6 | CASSLGVGSTKQYF | TGTGCCAGCAGCTTGGGGGTTGGGTCGACGAAGCAGTACTTC
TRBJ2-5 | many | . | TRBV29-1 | CSVDSYQETQYF | TGCAGCGTTGACAGCTACCAAGAGACCCAGTACTTC
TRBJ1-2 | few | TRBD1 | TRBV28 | CASSRGDSNYGYTF | TGTGCCAGCAGTAGGGGGGACAGTAACTATGGCTACACCTTC
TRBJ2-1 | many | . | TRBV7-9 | CASSKSPEQFF | TGTGCCAGCAGCAAGTCCCCTGAGCAGTTCTTC
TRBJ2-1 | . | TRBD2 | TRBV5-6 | CASSWTGLAGSGEQFF | TGTGCCAGCAGCTGGACGGGACTAGCGGGATCCGGGGAGCAGTTCTTC
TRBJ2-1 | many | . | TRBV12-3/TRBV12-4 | CASSPRNEQFF | TGTGCCAGCAGCCCTAGAAATGAGCAGTTCTTC
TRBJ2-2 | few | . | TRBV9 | CASSEEGWTGELFF | TGTGCCAGCAGCGAGGAGGGTTGGACCGGGGAGCTGTTTTTT
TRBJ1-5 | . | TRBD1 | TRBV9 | CASSAPDRGNQPQHF | TGTGCCAGCAGCGCTCCGGACAGGGGGAATCAGCCCCAGCATTTT
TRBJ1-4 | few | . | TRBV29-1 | CSVEDLVQGGKLFF | TGCAGCGTTGAAGATCTGGTCCAAGGGGGGAAACTGTTTTTT
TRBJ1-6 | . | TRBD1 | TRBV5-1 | CASSLAGGGQAGSPLHF | TGCGCCAGCAGCTTGGCCGGGGGTGGACAGGCCGGTTCACCCCTCCACTTT
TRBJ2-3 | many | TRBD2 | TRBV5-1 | CASSLTSGDTQYF | TGCGCCAGCAGCTTAACTAGCGGAGATACGCAGTATTTT
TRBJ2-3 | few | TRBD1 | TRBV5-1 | CASSRMTGGITDTQYF | TGCGCCAGCAGCCGGATGACAGGGGGTATTACAGATACGCAGTATTTT
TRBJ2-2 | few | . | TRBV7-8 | CASSPPGTSNTGELFF | TGTGCCAGCAGTCCACCCGGGACTTCGAACACCGGGGAGCTGTTTTTT
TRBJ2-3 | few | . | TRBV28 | CASSLSGSGTDTQYF | TGTGCCAGCAGTTTATCGGGTAGCGGCACAGATACGCAGTATTTT
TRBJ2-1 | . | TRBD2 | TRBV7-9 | CASSLSGGPINEQFF | TGTGCCAGCAGCTTATCGGGAGGGCCGATCAATGAGCAGTTCTTC
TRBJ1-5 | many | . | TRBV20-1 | CSARDRVFNQPQHF | TGCAGTGCTAGAGACAGGGTTTTCAATCAGCCCCAGCATTTT